This T cell receptor beta chain was sequenced for a study of shared clonotypes between healthy human individuals. Turning to this clone: This sample includes further DNA sequences coding for the same CDR3.

Trimming left V 4 bases short and J 1 base short, with 5 bases between. The CDR3 sequence is 11 residues long. The germline gives CDR1 GTSNPN, CDR2 SVGIG (reference sequence). Data came from immunoSEQ multiplex PCR; TCRdb stores just in-frame clones and leaves some out. The repertoire holds millions of clones, with 85% to 95% as singletons. This TCR was sampled from a man between 18 and 35 years old in good health. The sample comprised naive CD4+ T cells sorted from blood. Documented subset: CD45RA+ positively selected. V usage is TRBV30 and J usage is TRBJ2-7; unclear D gene. CDR3 nucleotide sequence: TGTGCCTGGAAGGCTTCCTACGAGCAGTACTTC. This codes for CAWKASYEQYF.